This T cell receptor beta chain was sequenced for a study of shared clonotypes between healthy human individuals. Study results and caveats: The sharing of 5% to 5.5% of naive CD4 clonotypes was seen across a few donors. Exclusively blood specimens were collected; tissue repertoires likely differ. Naive subsets generally exceeded memory subsets in estimated richness. The diversity represented, both genetic and in exposure history, was limited by few donors.

Germline V lookup: CDR1 GTSNPN, CDR2 SVGIG (reference sequence). V was cut by 1 base and J by 1 base, with 8 bases left in between. CDR3 length: 13 amino acids. Remarks on this clone: Its specificity is not known.

TCRdb's table, derived via immunoSEQ multiplex PCR, lists solely in-frame clones and lacks some. The data contain about 380,000 clones, around 96% of them singletons. The sequence derives from a man younger than 45 in good health. Sequences were obtained from memory CD8+ T cells sorted from blood. Subset in this sample: CD45RO+ cells pooled with CCR7-negative TemRA cells. The rearrangement links TRBV30 to TRBJ2-7; D unresolved. This chain's CDR3 is CAWSEDHSYEQYF. As DNA, the CDR3 is TGTGCCTGGAGTGAGGACCATTCCTACGAGCAGTACTTC. Using reference TRBV30 and TRBJ2-7 for the parts outside the CDR3, the full variable domain is SQTIHQWPATLVQPVGSPLSLECTVEGTSNPNLYWYRQAAGRGLQLLFYSVGIGQISSEVPQNLSASRPQDRQFILSSKKLLLSDSGFYLCAWSEDHSYEQYFGPGTRLTVT.